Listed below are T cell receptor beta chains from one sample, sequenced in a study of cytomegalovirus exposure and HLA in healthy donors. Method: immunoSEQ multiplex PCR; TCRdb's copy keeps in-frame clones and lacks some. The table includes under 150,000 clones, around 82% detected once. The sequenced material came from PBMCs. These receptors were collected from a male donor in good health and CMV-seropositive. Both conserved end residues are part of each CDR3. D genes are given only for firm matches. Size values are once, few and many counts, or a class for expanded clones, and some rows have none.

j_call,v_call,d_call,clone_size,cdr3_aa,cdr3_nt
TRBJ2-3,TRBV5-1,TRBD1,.,CASSLAGTGVDTQYF,TGCGCCAGCAGCTTGGCCGGGACAGGGGTAGATACGCAGTATTTT
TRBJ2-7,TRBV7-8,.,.,CASRGVGTQPSEQYF,TGTGCCAGTCGGGGGGTGGGGACACAACCCTCCGAGCAGTACTTC
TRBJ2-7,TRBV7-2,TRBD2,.,CASSSSGGGRSEQYF,TGTGCCAGCAGCTCTAGCGGGGGGGGGCGGTCCGAGCAGTACTTC
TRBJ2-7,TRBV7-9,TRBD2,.,CASSLSISGTTSEQYF,TGTGCCAGCAGCTTGTCTATTAGCGGGACCACAAGCGAGCAGTACTTC
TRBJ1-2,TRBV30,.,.,CAWSGVQVAGYTF,TGTGCCTGGAGTGGTGTACAGGTGGCCGGCTACACCTTC
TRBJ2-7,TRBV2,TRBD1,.,CASSDQRGLYEQYF,TGTGCCAGCAGTGATCAAAGGGGGCTCTACGAGCAGTACTTC
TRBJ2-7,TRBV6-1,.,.,CASSENRDTYEQYF,TGTGCCAGCAGTGAAAACAGGGACACCTACGAGCAGTACTTC
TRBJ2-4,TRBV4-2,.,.,CASSQDGRQGGLRDLAKNSQYF,TGTGCCAGCAGCCAAGATGGTCGGCAGGGGGGCCTTCGGGACCTAGCCAAAAACAGTCAGTACTTC
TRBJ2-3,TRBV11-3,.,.,CASSRGYGGTDTQYF,TGTGCCAGCAGTCGAGGTTATGGCGGCACAGATACGCAGTATTTT
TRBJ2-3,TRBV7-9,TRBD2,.,CASSGRTSGRDGDTQYF,TGTGCCAGCAGCGGCCGGACTAGCGGGAGGGATGGAGATACGCAGTATTTT
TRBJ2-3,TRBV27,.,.,CASRDYNTDTQYF,TGTGCCAGCAGGGACTACAACACAGATACGCAGTATTTT
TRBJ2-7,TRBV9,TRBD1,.,CASSVSGQNYEQYF,TGTGCCAGCAGCGTATCGGGACAGAACTACGAGCAGTACTTC
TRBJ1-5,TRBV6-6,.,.,CASSSGWEQPQHF,TGTGCCAGCAGTTCCGGGTGGGAGCAGCCCCAGCATTTT
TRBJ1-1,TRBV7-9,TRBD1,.,CATFIQGTGTEAFF,TGTGCCACCTTCATACAGGGGACGGGTACTGAAGCTTTCTTT
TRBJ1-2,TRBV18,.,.,CASANLSTGYTF,TGTGCCAGCGCGAATTTGAGTACTGGCTACACCTTC
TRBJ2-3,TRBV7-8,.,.,CASNPTHLTDRPFTNTQYF,TGTGCCAGCAACCCCACCCACTTAACCGACAGGCCCTTTACGAATACGCAGTATTTT
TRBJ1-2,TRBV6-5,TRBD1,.,CASSRGQGHGYTF,TGTGCCAGCAGCCGGGGACAGGGCCATGGCTACACCTTC
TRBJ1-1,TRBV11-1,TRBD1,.,CASSSVRQGRTEAFF,TGTGCCAGCAGCTCAGTCCGACAGGGTAGGACTGAAGCTTTCTTT
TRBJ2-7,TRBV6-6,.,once,CASSYGRTSSYEQYF,TGTGCCAGCAGTTACGGGCGTACAAGCTCCTACGAGCAGTACTTC
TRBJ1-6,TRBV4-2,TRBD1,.,CASKTGAESPLHF,TGTGCCAGCAAGACAGGGGCAGAGTCACCCCTCCACTTT
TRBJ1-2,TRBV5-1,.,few,CASSLAGQHLLGGYTF,TGCGCCAGCAGCTTGGCCGGACAGCACCTTTTAGGGGGCTACACCTTC
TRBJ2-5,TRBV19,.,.,CASSATGIQETQYF,TGTGCCAGTAGTGCCACAGGAATCCAAGAGACCCAGTACTTC
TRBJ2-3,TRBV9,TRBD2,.,CASSVGAGAFSATDTQYF,TGTGCCAGCAGCGTAGGTGCGGGAGCCTTTTCCGCCACAGATACGCAGTATTTT
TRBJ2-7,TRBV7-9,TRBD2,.,CASSLGPSGSLYEQYF,TGTGCCAGCAGCTTAGGCCCTAGCGGGAGCCTCTACGAGCAGTACTTC
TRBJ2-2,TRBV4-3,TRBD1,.,CASSQETGESTGELFF,TGCGCCAGCAGCCAAGAAACAGGGGAGAGCACCGGGGAGCTGTTTTTT
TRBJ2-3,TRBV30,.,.,CAWNPELTDTQYF,TGTGCCTGGAATCCGGAGCTGACAGATACGCAGTATTTT
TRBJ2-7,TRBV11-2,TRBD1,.,CASSLLRDRQHEQYF,TGTGCCAGCAGCTTACTCCGGGACAGGCAACACGAGCAGTACTTC
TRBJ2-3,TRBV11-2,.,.,CASSSGDTQYF,TGTGCCAGCAGCTCGGGGGATACGCAGTATTTT
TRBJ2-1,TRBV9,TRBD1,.,CASSVLGQGVMDEQFF,TGTGCCAGCAGCGTACTAGGACAGGGGGTGATGGATGAGCAGTTCTTC
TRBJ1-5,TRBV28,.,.,CASRSDRNQPQHF,TGTGCCAGCAGATCGGACAGAAATCAGCCCCAGCATTTT
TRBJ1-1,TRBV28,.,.,CASRGQEGEAFF,TGTGCCAGCAGGGGCCAGGAGGGTGAAGCTTTCTTT
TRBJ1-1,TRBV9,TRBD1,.,CASSLRTGMNTEAFF,TGTGCCAGCAGCCTACGGACAGGGATGAACACTGAAGCTTTCTTT
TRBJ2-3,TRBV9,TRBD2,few,CASSVVPAGSTDTQYF,TGTGCCAGCAGCGTAGTGCCAGCGGGGAGCACAGATACGCAGTATTTT
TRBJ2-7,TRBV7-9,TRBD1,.,CASTGTGVVEGTYEQYF,TGTGCCAGCACGGGGACAGGGGTCGTCGAGGGTACCTACGAGCAGTACTTC
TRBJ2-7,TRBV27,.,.,CASSPTGLSSYEQYF,TGTGCCAGCAGCCCGACAGGCTTGAGCTCCTACGAGCAGTACTTC
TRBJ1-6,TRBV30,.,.,CAWAPGASYNSPLHF,TGTGCCTGGGCCCCAGGGGCCTCCTATAATTCACCCCTCCACTTT
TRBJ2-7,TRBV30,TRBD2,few,CAWTRAGTSGRGHF,TGTGCCTGGACCAGGGCGGGGACTAGCGGGAGGGGGCACTTC
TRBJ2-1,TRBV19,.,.,CASTLATSYNEQFF,TGTGCCAGTACTCTAGCGACTTCCTACAATGAGCAGTTCTTC
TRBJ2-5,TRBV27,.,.,CASSLSPYQETQYF,TGTGCCAGCAGTTTATCTCCGTACCAAGAGACCCAGTACTTC
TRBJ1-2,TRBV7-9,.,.,CASSPQTYGYTF,TGTGCCAGCAGCCCCCAGACTTATGGCTACACCTTC
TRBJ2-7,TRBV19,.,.,CASSPGVGGEQYF,TGTGCCAGTAGTCCGGGCGTCGGGGGCGAGCAGTACTTC
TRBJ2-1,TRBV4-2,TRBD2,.,CASSHNPVAGAYNEQFF,TGTGCCAGCAGCCATAATCCGGTGGCGGGAGCCTACAATGAGCAGTTCTTC
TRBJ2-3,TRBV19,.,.,CASRNQGYHADTQYF,TGTGCCAGTAGAAATCAGGGGTACCATGCAGATACGCAGTATTTT
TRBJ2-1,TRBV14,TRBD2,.,CASSSGRGLAGGNYNEQFF,TGTGCCAGCAGCTCCGGTCGTGGGCTAGCGGGAGGGAACTACAATGAGCAGTTCTTC
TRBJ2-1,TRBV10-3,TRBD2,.,CAIETSSSEQFF,TGTGCCATCGAGACTAGCAGCAGTGAGCAGTTCTTC
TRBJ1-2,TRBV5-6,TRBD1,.,CASRDGTGGLVHYGYTF,TGTGCCAGCAGGGATGGGACAGGGGGGCTGGTACACTATGGCTACACCTTC
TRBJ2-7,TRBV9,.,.,CASSSPGFSGNFAGFEQYF,TGTGCCAGCAGCAGTCCCGGGTTTTCGGGGAATTTTGCCGGCTTCGAGCAGTACTTC